This T cell receptor beta chain appears in the sequencing data of a study of cytomegalovirus exposure and HLA in healthy donors. The primer mix had 60 Vbeta and 13 Jbeta primers. Method: immunoSEQ multiplex PCR; TCRdb's copy keeps in-frame clones and lacks some. The sample lists under 40,000 clones; around 77% were seen once. V was cut by 1 base and J by 5 bases, with 7 bases left in between. The CDR3 extends over 13 amino acids. The germline gives CDR1 SGHTA, CDR2 FQGTGA. Study-wide points: Per a prior analysis, the majority of TCR beta V segments were productive roughly 87% or roughly 30% of the time. A later analysis linked fewer than 20,000 TCR beta sequences to HLA alleles at 0.05 false discovery rate. Based on reports, TCR beta sequences accurately predicted HLA-A and HLA-B alleles for most subjects.

About this clone itself: Antigen specificity is unknown. The same CDR3 arises from other DNA sequences in this sample as well.

The receptor was isolated from a young woman in good health and CMV-seropositive. The chain links TRBV7-3 to TRBJ2-3; D is unresolved. Material for sequencing was PBMCs. CDR3 amino acids: CASSLMRGDTQYF. CDR3 DNA: TGTGCCAGCAGCTTAATGCGCGGAGATACGCAGTATTTT.